This note documents a single T cell receptor (beta chain) sequence. Its target is unknown. Expansion of antigen-specific CD4+ T cells with viral peptide pools was carried out by the ViraFEST assay before sequencing. Around day 10 of culture, CD4+ T cells were separated out. Neither prior SARS-CoV-2 infection nor positive nucleocapsid antibodies were present in the vaccine recipients. Approximately 2 million PBMC per well received 9 to 10 IU/ml IL-2 and around 11 ug/ml peptides in culture. A half-medium replacement with IL-2 medium was carried out on days 3 and 7. These data are taken from a study of vaccination effects on CD4 cells after COVID-19. At the level of the study: All participants had two doses of either the BNT162b2 or mRNA-1273 vaccine.

V lost 0 bases to trimming and J lost 6 bases, with 8 bases between them. This CDR3 comprises 13 residues. Germline V gene sequence: CDR1 SQVTM, CDR2 ANQGSEA. Clones were read by immunoSEQ multiplex PCR, and TCRdb kept only the in-frame ones, dropping some. The sample has about 73,000 clones; roughly 74% are singletons. This specimen consisted of CD4+ T cells from PBMCs cultured with HCoV-NL63 spike peptides, obtained before COVID-19 vaccination. The chain carries TRBV29-1 and TRBJ2-2; no reliable D call. The TCR was taken from a human donor who received a COVID-19 vaccine. The CDR3 DNA is TGCAGCGTTGAAGATCTGATTCCCGGGGAGCTGTTTTTT. It specifies CSVEDLIPGELFF.